This T cell receptor (beta chain) was profiled in a study of control samples from healthy donors and cancer patients. The V segment lost 9 bases and the J segment 1 base; nucleotides outside the gene matches: 11. Germline V lookup: CDR1 SNHLY, CDR2 FYNNEI. The CDR3 runs 16 residues. Profiled with immunoSEQ multiplex PCR; TCRdb holds only in-frame clones, not every one. This table holds more than 25,000 clones, 75% to 95% found once. Input material: PBMCs. The chain combines TRBV2 with TRBJ2-2, with 7 bases that match TRBD1. The sequence was collected from a man aged 50 to 60 with lung cancer. CDR3 in amino acids: CASSQQGIKNTGELFF. CDR3 coding DNA: TGTGCCAGTTCACAACAGGGGATTAAGAACACCGGGGAGCTGTTTTTT.